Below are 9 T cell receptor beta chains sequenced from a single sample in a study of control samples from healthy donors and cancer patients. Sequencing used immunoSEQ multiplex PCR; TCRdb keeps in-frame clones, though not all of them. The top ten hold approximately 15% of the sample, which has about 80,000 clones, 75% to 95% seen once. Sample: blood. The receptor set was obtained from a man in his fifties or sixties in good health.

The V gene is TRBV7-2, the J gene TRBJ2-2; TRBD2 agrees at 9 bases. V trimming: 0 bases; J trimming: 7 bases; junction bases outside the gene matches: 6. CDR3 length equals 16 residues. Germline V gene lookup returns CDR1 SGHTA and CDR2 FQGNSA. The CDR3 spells CASSLAWATSGGELFF. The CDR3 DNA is TGTGCCAGCAGCTTAGCGTGGGCGACTAGCGGCGGGGAGCTGTTTTTT.

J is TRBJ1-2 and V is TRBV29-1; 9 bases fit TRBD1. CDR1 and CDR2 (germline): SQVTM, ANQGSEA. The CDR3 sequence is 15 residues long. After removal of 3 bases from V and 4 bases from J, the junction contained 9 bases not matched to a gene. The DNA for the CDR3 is TGCAGCGTTGATTACCCGGGACAGGGTTCCTATGGCTACACCTTC. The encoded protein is CSVDYPGQGSYGYTF. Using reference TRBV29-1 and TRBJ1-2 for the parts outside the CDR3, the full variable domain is SAVISQKPSRDICQRGTSLTIQCQVDSQVTMMFWYRQQPGQSLTLIATANQGSEATYESGFVIDKFPISRPNLTFSTLTVSNMSPEDSSIYLCSVDYPGQGSYGYTFGSGTRLTVV.

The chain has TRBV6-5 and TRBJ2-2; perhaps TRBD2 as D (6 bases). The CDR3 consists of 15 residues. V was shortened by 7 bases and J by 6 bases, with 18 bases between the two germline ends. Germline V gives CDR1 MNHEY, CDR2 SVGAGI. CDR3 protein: CASKGSRRGSGELFF. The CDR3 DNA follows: TGTGCCAGCAAGGGATCGAGGAGGGGATCCGGGGAGCTGTTTTTT.

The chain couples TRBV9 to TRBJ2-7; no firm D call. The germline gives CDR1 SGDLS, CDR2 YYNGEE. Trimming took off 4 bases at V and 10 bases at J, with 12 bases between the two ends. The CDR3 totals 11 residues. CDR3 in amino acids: CASSSTDAQYF. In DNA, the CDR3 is TGTGCCAGCAGCTCTACGGATGCTCAGTACTTC.

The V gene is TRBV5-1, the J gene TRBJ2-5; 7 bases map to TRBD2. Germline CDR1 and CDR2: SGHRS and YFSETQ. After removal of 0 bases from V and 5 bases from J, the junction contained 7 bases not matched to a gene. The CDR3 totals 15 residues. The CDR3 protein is CASSLVPSGRETQYF. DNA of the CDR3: TGCGCCAGCAGCTTGGTCCCTAGCGGCAGGGAGACCCAGTACTTC.

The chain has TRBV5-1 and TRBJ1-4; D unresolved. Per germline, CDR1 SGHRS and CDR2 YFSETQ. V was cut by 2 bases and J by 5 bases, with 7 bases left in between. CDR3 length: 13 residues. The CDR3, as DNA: TGCGCCAGCAGCTTTCTCGGAAATGAAAAACTGTTTTTT. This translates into CASSFLGNEKLFF.

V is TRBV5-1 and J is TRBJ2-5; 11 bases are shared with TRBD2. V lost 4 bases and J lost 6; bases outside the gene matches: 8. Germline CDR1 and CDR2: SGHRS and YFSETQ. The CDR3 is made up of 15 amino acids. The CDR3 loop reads CASSTTSGGGKTQYF. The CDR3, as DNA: TGCGCCAGCAGCACCACTAGCGGGGGAGGAAAGACCCAGTACTTC.

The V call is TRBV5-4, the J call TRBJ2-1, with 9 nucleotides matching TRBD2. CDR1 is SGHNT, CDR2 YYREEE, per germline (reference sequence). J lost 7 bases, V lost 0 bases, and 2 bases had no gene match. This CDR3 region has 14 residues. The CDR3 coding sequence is TGTGCCAGCAGCTTGGACCTAGCGGGGAATGAGCAGTTCTTC. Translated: CASSLDLAGNEQFF.

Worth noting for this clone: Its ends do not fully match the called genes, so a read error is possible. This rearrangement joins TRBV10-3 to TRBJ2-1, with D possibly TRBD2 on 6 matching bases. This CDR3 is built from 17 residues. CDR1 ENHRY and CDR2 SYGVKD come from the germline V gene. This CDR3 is CAINEAQGGPRGNEQFF. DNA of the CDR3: TGTGCCATCAATGAGGCCCAGGGAGGCCCCCGGGGGAATGAGCAGTTCTTC.